A selection of T cell receptor beta chains follows, all from one sample in a study of blood T cell repertoires in COVID-19. Sequenced by immunoSEQ multiplex PCR; TCRdb stores in-frame clones only, minus some. The sample lists approximately 80,000 clones, around 88% seen once, with approximately 6.7% in the top ten. Sequenced sample: peripheral blood. The receptors originated from an elderly woman with acute or convalescent COVID-19. Both conserved end residues are part of each CDR3. A D gene is named only where the DNA matches it firmly. Where a row states a size, it is once, few, many or the class of an expanded clone; other rows omit it.

V: TRBV29-1
size: .
J: TRBJ2-3
D: .
CDR3: CSSRGGIGTDTQYF
DNA: TGCAGCTCAAGGGGGGGGATTGGCACAGATACGCAGTATTTT

V: TRBV2
size: .
J: TRBJ1-1
D: .
CDR3: CASSEHRLNTEAFF
DNA: TGTGCCAGCAGTGAACACAGGCTGAACACTGAAGCTTTCTTT

V: TRBV5-1
size: once
J: TRBJ2-4
D: .
CDR3: CASSSGDLVAKNIQYF
DNA: TGCGCCAGCAGCTCTGGGGACTTGGTAGCCAAAAACATTCAGTACTTC

V: TRBV5-4
size: .
J: TRBJ2-7
D: .
CDR3: CASSLRDSYEQYF
DNA: TGTGCCAGCAGTTTACGGGACTCCTACGAGCAGTACTTC

V: TRBV10-3
size: few
J: TRBJ2-7
D: .
CDR3: CAISPGGAFGGYEQYF
DNA: TGTGCCATCAGTCCAGGTGGCGCCTTCGGGGGATACGAGCAGTACTTC

V: TRBV2
size: .
J: TRBJ2-5
D: TRBD2
CDR3: CATSGSRPETQYF
DNA: TGTGCCACTAGCGGTTCCCGGCCAGAGACCCAGTACTTC

V: TRBV5-4
size: .
J: TRBJ1-6
D: TRBD1
CDR3: CASSPRQGANSPLHF
DNA: TGTGCCAGCAGCCCGAGACAGGGCGCCAATTCACCCCTCCACTTT

V: TRBV30
size: .
J: TRBJ1-2
D: .
CDR3: CAWSNSASGEGYTF
DNA: TGTGCCTGGAGTAACTCTGCCTCGGGAGAGGGCTACACCTTC

V: TRBV19
size: .
J: TRBJ2-1
D: .
CDR3: CASSMGGGEYNEQFF
DNA: TGTGCCAGTAGTATGGGGGGAGGAGAATACAATGAGCAGTTCTTC

V: TRBV19
size: once
J: TRBJ2-7
D: .
CDR3: CATNTPGVSYEQYF
DNA: TGTGCCACCAATACCCCAGGGGTCTCCTACGAGCAGTACTTC

V: TRBV6-1
size: .
J: TRBJ2-1
D: .
CDR3: CASSVNSGFSYNEQFF
DNA: TGTGCCAGCAGTGTGAATAGCGGCTTCTCCTACAATGAGCAGTTCTTC

V: TRBV7-8
size: .
J: TRBJ2-1
D: .
CDR3: CASSPDTPITMKGEQFF
DNA: TGTGCCAGCAGCCCGGACACCCCGATTACAATGAAAGGCGAGCAGTTCTTC

V: TRBV9
size: once
J: TRBJ2-1
D: TRBD2
CDR3: CASSPEASGYNEQFF
DNA: TGTGCCAGCAGCCCAGAGGCTAGCGGTTACAATGAGCAGTTCTTC

V: TRBV11-3
size: .
J: TRBJ2-7
D: .
CDR3: CASSPDSSYEQYF
DNA: TGTGCCAGCAGCCCGGACAGCTCCTACGAGCAGTACTTC

V: TRBV5-6
size: .
J: TRBJ2-1
D: TRBD1
CDR3: CASSFDRGQTYNEQFF
DNA: TGTGCCAGCAGCTTCGACAGGGGGCAGACGTACAATGAGCAGTTCTTC

V: TRBV2
size: .
J: TRBJ2-1
D: .
CDR3: CAILGWDNEQFF
DNA: TGTGCCATCCTCGGGTGGGACAATGAGCAGTTCTTC

V: TRBV9
size: .
J: TRBJ2-6
D: .
CDR3: CASSVGGGGANVLTF
DNA: TGTGCCAGCAGCGTAGGAGGGGGTGGGGCCAACGTCCTGACTTTC

V: TRBV7-2
size: .
J: TRBJ1-4
D: TRBD1
CDR3: CASSSGQGATNEKLFF
DNA: TGTGCCAGCAGCTCCGGACAGGGCGCAACTAATGAAAAACTGTTTTTT

V: TRBV19
size: .
J: TRBJ2-7
D: .
CDR3: CASSIGGGSGEQYF
DNA: TGTGCCAGTAGTATAGGGGGCGGTTCTGGGGAGCAGTACTTC

V: TRBV12-5
size: .
J: TRBJ1-1
D: .
CDR3: CASGPESGAEAFF
DNA: TGTGCTAGTGGTCCAGAATCAGGGGCTGAAGCTTTCTTT

V: TRBV4-1
size: .
J: TRBJ2-7
D: .
CDR3: CASSQILDLNSYEQYF
DNA: TGCGCCAGCAGCCAAATTTTGGACTTAAACTCCTACGAGCAGTACTTC

V: TRBV30
size: .
J: TRBJ1-5
D: TRBD1
CDR3: CAWSGDRNNQPQHF
DNA: TGTGCCTGGAGTGGGGACAGAAACAATCAGCCCCAGCATTTT

V: TRBV6-2/TRBV6-3
size: few
J: TRBJ2-1
D: TRBD2
CDR3: CASSYEVERGVLESYNEQFF
DNA: TGTGCCAGCAGTTACGAGGTAGAGCGGGGGGTCTTAGAGTCCTACAATGAGCAGTTCTTC

V: TRBV5-6
size: .
J: TRBJ2-1
D: .
CDR3: CASSLGNRNEQFF
DNA: TGTGCCAGCAGCTTGGGAAACAGAAATGAGCAGTTCTTC

V: TRBV10-3
size: .
J: TRBJ2-2
D: .
CDR3: CAIGRFSEGPGELFF
DNA: TGTGCCATCGGGAGATTTAGTGAGGGCCCCGGGGAGCTGTTTTTT

V: TRBV2
size: .
J: TRBJ1-5
D: .
CDR3: CASRTGRSNQPQHF
DNA: TGTGCCAGCAGAACAGGCCGTAGCAATCAGCCCCAGCATTTT

V: TRBV6-5
size: .
J: TRBJ2-7
D: TRBD1
CDR3: CASSYSGQGWEQYF
DNA: TGTGCCAGCAGTTACTCGGGACAGGGTTGGGAGCAGTACTTC

V: TRBV3-1/TRBV3-2
size: .
J: TRBJ2-6
D: .
CDR3: CASSQGHQNSGANVLTF
DNA: TGTGCCAGCAGCCAGGGACACCAAAACTCTGGGGCCAACGTCCTGACTTTC